These 2 T cell receptor beta chains were sequenced from one sample in a study of CD8 T cells in ankylosing spondylitis. One entry per CDR3 protein results from TCRdb running MiXCR on the 5' RACE reads. Of 150,000 to 200,000 distinct CDR3 sequences in the sample, about an eighth are singletons; the top ten hold about 10%. Sequencing was done on a sample of blood, either unsorted or a sorted T cell fraction (not recorded which). These receptors all stem from a female donor with ankylosing spondylitis or in good health (not recorded which).

This clonotype showed up just a few times. The CDR3 reads CSAGMLRAGGEDTQYF. CDR3 DNA sequence: TGCAGTGCTGGAATGCTTAGGGCGGGAGGGGAGGATACGCAGTATTTT. This chain uses TRBV20-1 with TRBJ2-3; 9 bases are shared with TRBD2. Germline assignment: CDR1 DFQATT and CDR2 SNEGSKA (reference sequence). The trim removed 5 bases at V and 6 bases at J, leaving 15 bases unmatched. The CDR3 length is 16 residues.

The table lists this clonotype with many counts. The gene calls are TRBV5-1 and TRBJ1-2; D is unclear. The CDR3 totals 15 residues. Trimming left V 0 bases short and J 8 bases short, with 17 bases between. The V gene's germline CDR1 is SGHRS and CDR2 YFSETQ. DNA for the CDR3: TGCGCCAGCAGCTTGGAATCCCTACCCCAGGAGGGCTACACCTTC. This encodes CASSLESLPQEGYTF.